The subject of this entry is one T cell receptor (beta chain). The antigen remains undetermined. Between the trimmed V and J ends, which lost 6 bases and 1 base, there was a span of 10 bases. Per the germline V gene, CDR1 is MGHDK and CDR2 is SYGVNS. This CDR3 spans 13 amino acids. The record originates from a study of regulatory dendritic cells for organ transplantation. The method was immunoSEQ multiplex PCR; TCRdb's version includes in-frame clones alone and lacks a portion of them. The data contain approximately 35,000 clones, 85% to 90% of them singletons. Notes on the study in general: Memory CD8+ clonal expansion seemed more limited with regulatory than mature dendritic cells. The most alloreactive TCR clonotypes were found in resting memory CD8+ cells.

Sequenced material: naive CD4+ T cells from blood. Noted subset: CD45RA+ naive T cells. The clonotype was recovered from a human donor in good health. This rearrangement joins TRBV25-1 to TRBJ2-7, with TRBD1 as a possible D gene (5 bases). The CDR3 loop is CASRVSGSYEQYF. CDR3 nucleotide sequence: TGTGCCAGCAGAGTGTCAGGGTCCTACGAGCAGTACTTC.